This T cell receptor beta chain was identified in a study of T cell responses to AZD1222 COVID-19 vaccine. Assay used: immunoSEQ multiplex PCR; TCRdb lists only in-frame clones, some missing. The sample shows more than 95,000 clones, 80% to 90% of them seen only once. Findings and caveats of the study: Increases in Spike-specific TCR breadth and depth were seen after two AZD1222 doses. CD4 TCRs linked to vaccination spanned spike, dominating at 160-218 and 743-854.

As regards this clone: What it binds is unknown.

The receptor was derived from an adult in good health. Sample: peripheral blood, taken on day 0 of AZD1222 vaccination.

The DNA for the CDR3 is TGTGCCAGCTCGCGAGAACAGGGGAGCAATCAGCCCCAGCATTTT. It translates to CASSREQGSNQPQHF. V gene TRBV18 combines with J gene TRBJ1-5, with TRBD1 matching 7 bases. V lost 6 bases and J lost 1; bases outside the gene matches: 6. CDR3 length: 15 residues. Germline loops: CDR1 KGHSH, CDR2 LQKENI. The variable domain in full, completed from reference TRBV18 and TRBJ1-5, reads NAGVMQNPRHLVRRRGQEARLRCSPMKGHSHVYWYRQLPEEGLKFMVYLQKENIIDESGMPKERFSAEFPKEGPSILRIQQVVRGDSAAYFCASSREQGSNQPQHFGDGTRLSIL.